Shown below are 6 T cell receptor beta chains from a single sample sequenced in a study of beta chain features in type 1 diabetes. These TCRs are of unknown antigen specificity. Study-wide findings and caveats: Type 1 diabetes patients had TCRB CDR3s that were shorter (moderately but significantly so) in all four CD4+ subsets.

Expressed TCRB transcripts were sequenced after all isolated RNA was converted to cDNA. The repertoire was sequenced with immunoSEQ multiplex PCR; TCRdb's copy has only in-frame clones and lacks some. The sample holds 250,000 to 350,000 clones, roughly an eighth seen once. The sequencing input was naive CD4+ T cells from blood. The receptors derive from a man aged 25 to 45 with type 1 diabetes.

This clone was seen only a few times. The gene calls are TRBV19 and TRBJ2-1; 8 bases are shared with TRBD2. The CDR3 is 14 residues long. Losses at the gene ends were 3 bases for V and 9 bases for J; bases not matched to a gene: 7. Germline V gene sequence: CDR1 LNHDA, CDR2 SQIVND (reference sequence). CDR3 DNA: TGTGCCAGTAGTATGCCGGGACTAGTTGGTGAGCAGTTCTTC. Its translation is CASSMPGLVGEQFF.

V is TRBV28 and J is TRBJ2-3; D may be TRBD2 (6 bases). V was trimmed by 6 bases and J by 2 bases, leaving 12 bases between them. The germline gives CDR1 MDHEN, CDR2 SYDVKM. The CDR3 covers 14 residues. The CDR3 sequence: CASSPAGPTDTQYF. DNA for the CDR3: TGTGCCAGCAGCCCAGCGGGTCCCACAGATACGCAGTATTTT.

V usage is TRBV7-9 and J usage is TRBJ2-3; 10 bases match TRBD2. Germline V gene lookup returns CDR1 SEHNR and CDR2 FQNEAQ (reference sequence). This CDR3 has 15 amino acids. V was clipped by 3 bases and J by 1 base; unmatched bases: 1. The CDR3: CASSFLAGGTDTQYF. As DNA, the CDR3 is TGTGCCAGCAGCTTTCTAGCGGGAGGCACAGATACGCAGTATTTT.

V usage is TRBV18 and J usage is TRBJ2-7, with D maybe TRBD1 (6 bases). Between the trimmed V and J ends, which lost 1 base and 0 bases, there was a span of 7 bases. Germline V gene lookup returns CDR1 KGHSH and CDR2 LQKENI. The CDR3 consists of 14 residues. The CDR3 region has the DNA TGTGCCAGCTCACCACGGGACATCTCCTACGAGCAGTACTTC. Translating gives CASSPRDISYEQYF.

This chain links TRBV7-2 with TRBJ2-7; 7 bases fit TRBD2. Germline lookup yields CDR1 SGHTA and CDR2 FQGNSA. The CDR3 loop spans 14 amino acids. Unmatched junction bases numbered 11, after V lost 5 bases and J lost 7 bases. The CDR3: CASSGGTTTGEQYF. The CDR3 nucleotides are TGTGCCAGCAGCGGGGGGACTACTACGGGTGAGCAGTACTTC.

CDR3 loop: CASSERNPDGYTF. The CDR3 DNA sequence: TGTGCCAGCAGTGAGAGGAATCCGGATGGCTACACCTTC. The chain uses TRBV2 and TRBJ1-2; D gene ambiguous. Per the germline V gene, CDR1 is SNHLY and CDR2 is FYNNEI. The CDR3 is made up of 13 amino acids. The ends were cut back, 3 bases at V and 6 bases at J, with 11 bases in the middle.